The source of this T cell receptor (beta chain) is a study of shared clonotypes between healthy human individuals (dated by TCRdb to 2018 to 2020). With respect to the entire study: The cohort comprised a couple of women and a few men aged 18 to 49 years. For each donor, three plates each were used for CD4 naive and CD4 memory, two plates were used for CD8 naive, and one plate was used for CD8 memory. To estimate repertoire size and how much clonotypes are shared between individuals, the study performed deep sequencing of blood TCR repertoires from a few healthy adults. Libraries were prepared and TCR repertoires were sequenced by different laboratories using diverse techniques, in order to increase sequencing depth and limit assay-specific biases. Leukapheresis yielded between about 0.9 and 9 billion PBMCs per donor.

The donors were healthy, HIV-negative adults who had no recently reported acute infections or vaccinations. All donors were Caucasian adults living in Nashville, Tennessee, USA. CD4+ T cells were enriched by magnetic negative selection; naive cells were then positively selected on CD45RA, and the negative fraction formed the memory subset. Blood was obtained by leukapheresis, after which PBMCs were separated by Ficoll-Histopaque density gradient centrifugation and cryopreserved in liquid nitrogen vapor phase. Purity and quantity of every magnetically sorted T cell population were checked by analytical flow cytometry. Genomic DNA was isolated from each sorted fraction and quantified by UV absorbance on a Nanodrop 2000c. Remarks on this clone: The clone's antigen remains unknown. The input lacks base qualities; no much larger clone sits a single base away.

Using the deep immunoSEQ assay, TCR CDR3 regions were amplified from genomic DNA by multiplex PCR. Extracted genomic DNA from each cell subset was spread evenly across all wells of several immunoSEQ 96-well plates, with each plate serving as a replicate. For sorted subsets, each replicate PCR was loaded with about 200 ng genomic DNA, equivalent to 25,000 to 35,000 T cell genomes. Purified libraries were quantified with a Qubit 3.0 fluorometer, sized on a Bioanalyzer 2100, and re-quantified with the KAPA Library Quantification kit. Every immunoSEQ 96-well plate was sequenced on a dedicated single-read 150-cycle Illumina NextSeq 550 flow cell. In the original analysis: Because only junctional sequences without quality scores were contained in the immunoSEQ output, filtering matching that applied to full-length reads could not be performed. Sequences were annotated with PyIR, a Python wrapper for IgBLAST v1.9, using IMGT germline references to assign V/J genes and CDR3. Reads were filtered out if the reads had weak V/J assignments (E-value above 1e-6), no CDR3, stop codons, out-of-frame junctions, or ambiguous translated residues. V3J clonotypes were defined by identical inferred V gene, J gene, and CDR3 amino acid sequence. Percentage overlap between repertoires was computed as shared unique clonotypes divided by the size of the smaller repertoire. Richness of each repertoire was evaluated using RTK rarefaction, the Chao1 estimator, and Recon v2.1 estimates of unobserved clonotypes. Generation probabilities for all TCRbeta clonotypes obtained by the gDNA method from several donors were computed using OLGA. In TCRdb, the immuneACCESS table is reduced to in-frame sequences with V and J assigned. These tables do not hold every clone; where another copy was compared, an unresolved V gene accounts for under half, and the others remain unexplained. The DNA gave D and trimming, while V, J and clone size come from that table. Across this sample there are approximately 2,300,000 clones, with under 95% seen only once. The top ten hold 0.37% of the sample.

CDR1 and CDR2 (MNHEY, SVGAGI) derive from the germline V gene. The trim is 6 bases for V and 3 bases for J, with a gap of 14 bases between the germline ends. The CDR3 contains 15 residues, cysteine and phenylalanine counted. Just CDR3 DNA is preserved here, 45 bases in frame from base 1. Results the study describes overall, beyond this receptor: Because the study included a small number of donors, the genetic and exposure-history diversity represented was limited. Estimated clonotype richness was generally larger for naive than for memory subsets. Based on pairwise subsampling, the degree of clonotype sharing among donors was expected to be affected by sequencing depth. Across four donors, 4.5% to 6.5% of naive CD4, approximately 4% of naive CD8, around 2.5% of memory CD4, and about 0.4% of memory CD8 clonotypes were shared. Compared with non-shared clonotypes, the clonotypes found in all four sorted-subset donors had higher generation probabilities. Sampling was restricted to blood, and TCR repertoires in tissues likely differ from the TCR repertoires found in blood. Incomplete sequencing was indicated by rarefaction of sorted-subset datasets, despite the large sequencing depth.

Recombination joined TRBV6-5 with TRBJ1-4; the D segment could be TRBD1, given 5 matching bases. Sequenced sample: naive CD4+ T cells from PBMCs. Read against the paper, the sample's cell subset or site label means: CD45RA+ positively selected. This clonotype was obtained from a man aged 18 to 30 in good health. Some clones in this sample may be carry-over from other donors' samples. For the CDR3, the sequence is CASSRTGRANEKLFF. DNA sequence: TGTGCCAGCAGCCGTACGGGCAGGGCTAATGAAAAACTGTTTTTT.